Below, 15 T cell receptor beta chains from the same sample are listed, as sequenced in a study of shared clonotypes between healthy human individuals. Measured with immunoSEQ multiplex PCR; TCRdb has only the in-frame clones, and not every one. In the table there are under 600,000 clones, around three quarters of which are singletons. Sequenced: PBMCs. The receptors shown here come from a woman between 35 and 50 years old in good health. Some clones in this sample may be carry-over from other donors' samples.

The chain carries TRBV4-3 and TRBJ2-1; 11 bases are a match to TRBD2. CDR3 size: 14 residues. Germline V gene sequence: CDR1 LGHNA, CDR2 YSLEER. Germline trimming cut 3 bases from V and 10 bases from J; bases unmatched to any gene: 5. The CDR3 DNA follows: TGCGCCAGCAGCCACGACACTAGCGGGGGAGAGCAGTTCTTC. Its protein is CASSHDTSGGEQFF.

In its sample, this clone was seen a few times. J is TRBJ2-7 and V is TRBV7-8, with TRBD2 as a possible D gene (5 bases). Germline lookup yields CDR1 SGHVS and CDR2 FQNEAQ. CDR3 length equals 12 residues. Trimming took 5 bases from V and 9 from J, leaving 14 bases between them. CDR3 amino acids: CASSRMTGLQYF. As DNA, the CDR3 is TGTGCCAGCAGCAGGATGACGGGATTGCAGTACTTC.

The rearrangement links TRBV6-1 to TRBJ2-7; D not resolved. The CDR3 spans 14 residues. Germline V gene lookup returns CDR1 MNHNS and CDR2 SASEGT. V shed 1 base and J shed 3 bases, with 10 bases lying between them. CDR3 coding DNA: TGTGCCAGCAGTGAAGAGGCAGACGACTACGAGCAGTACTTC. Translated: CASSEEADDYEQYF.

This clone was observed a single time. The chain joins TRBV5-1 to TRBJ2-3, with 15 bases that match TRBD2. The V and J ends lost 0 bases and 6 bases, in that order; junction bases with no gene match: 2. The CDR3 length is 16 residues. Per the germline V gene, CDR1 is SGHRS and CDR2 is YFSETQ. The CDR3 region has the DNA TGCGCCAGCAGCTTGGAAGGACTAGCGGGAGGGGATACGCAGTATTTT. It specifies CASSLEGLAGGDTQYF. Full variable domain (remainder filled in from reference TRBV5-1 and TRBJ2-3): KAGVTQTPRYLIKTRGQQVTLSCSPISGHRSVSWYQQTPGQGLQFLFEYFSETQRNKGNFPGRFSGRQFSNSRSEMNVSTLELGDSALYLCASSLEGLAGGDTQYFGPGTRLTVL.

The chain uses TRBV30 and TRBJ1-2; tentative D call: TRBD1 (5 bases). Germline CDR1 reads GTSNPN; CDR2 reads SVGIG (reference sequence). The V end lost 2 bases, the J end lost 6 bases, and 10 bases lay between the germline ends. This CDR3 comprises 12 residues. The CDR3 region has the DNA TGTGCCTGGAGTCTATGGGGGGATGGCTACACCTTC. Protein: CAWSLWGDGYTF.

The CDR3 is CASRSTSQETQYF. The CDR3, as DNA: TGTGCCAGTAGATCGACTAGCCAAGAGACCCAGTACTTC. The chain couples TRBV19 to TRBJ2-5, with D possibly TRBD2 on 6 matching bases. Looked up from germline, CDR1 is LNHDA and CDR2 is SQIVND (reference sequence). This CDR3 has 13 residues. V was shortened by 6 bases and J by 1 base, with 9 bases between the two germline ends.

The chain joins TRBV2 to TRBJ1-1, with a possible D match to TRBD1 (5 bases). Germline loops: CDR1 SNHLY, CDR2 FYNNEI. This CDR3 is built from 15 residues. V was shortened by 3 bases and J by 2 bases, with 13 bases between the two germline ends. CDR3 region: CASSEGLGDNTEAFF. The CDR3 DNA reads as TGTGCCAGCAGTGAGGGTCTAGGGGATAACACTGAAGCTTTCTTT.

The sample holds many counts of this clone. Other nucleotide sequences in the sample specify the same CDR3. The chain links TRBV11-2 to TRBJ2-7, with D perhaps matching TRBD1 (6 bases). V lost 5 bases to trimming and J lost 5 bases, with 19 bases between them. The CDR3 is 15 amino acids. CDR1 and CDR2 (germline): SGHAT, FQNNGV. The CDR3 nucleotides read TGTGCCAGCAGCCGAACAGGGCTTCCAGTGAACGAGCAGTACTTC. This gives the protein CASSRTGLPVNEQYF.

Notes on this clone: With only one base between it and a far larger clone, this is likely a read error. V is TRBV29-1 and J is TRBJ1-1, with 7 bases lining up with TRBD1. This CDR3 spans 11 amino acids. Per germline, CDR1 SQVTM and CDR2 ANQGSEA. CDR3 sequence: CSVSRQGAAYF. In DNA, the CDR3 is TGCAGCGTGTCGCGACAGGGCGCAGCTTACTTT.

This clone was observed a handful of times. The gene calls are TRBV2 and TRBJ2-7; D is unresolved. The V end lost 6 bases, the J end lost 4 bases, and 10 bases lay between the germline ends. CDR1 is SNHLY, CDR2 FYNNEI, per germline. CDR3 length: 12 residues. CDR3 region: CASSRQIYEQYF. CDR3 bases: TGTGCCAGCAGCAGGCAGATTTACGAGCAGTACTTC.

This rearrangement joins TRBV14 to TRBJ2-3; 7 nucleotides match TRBD1. This CDR3 is built from 18 residues. Germline values: CDR1 SGHDN, CDR2 FVKESK. V lost 1 base and J lost 2; bases outside the gene matches: 12. The CDR3 region has the DNA TGTGCCAGCAGCCAAGGAGGGGGCCTTTTCGCGTTCACAGATACGCAGTATTTT. Translating it yields CASSQGGGLFAFTDTQYF.

The gene calls are TRBV6-5 and TRBJ1-2; D is possibly TRBD1 (5 bases). This CDR3 has 14 amino acids. Trimming removed 6 bases at V and 1 base at J, with 12 bases between. CDR1 and CDR2 (germline): MNHEY, SVGAGI. As DNA, the CDR3 is TGTGCCAGCAGCTACCTGGGGGTTAACTATGGCTACACCTTC. As protein: CASSYLGVNYGYTF.

This chain joins TRBV18 and TRBJ2-7; D not resolved. The CDR3 has 14 amino acids. V was cut by 2 bases and J by 3 bases, with 11 bases left in between. The germline V gene has CDR1 KGHSH and CDR2 LQKENI. CDR3: CASSPSRQIYEQYF. CDR3 coding DNA: TGTGCCAGCTCACCAAGTCGGCAGATCTACGAGCAGTACTTC.

The chain couples TRBV25-1 to TRBJ2-5; D not certain. The DNA matches TRBJ2-7 better at its end, which makes the J call doubtful. CDR1 and CDR2 from the germline V gene are MGHDK and SYGVNS. The CDR3 is made up of 13 amino acids. CDR3 sequence reads: CASSEFGDYEQYF. The CDR3 DNA reads TGTGCCAGCAGTGAATTCGGTGACTACGAGCAGTACTTC.

The V gene is TRBV19, the J gene TRBJ2-3, with 11 positions matching TRBD2. The CDR3 is 15 residues long. In germline, CDR1 is LNHDA, CDR2 SQIVND (reference sequence). V was pared by 5 bases and J by 4 bases, with 5 bases of the junction left unmatched. The CDR3 DNA sequence: TGTGCCAGTAGTGTCACTAGCGGGAGCCCAGATACGCAGTATTTT. This translates into CASSVTSGSPDTQYF.